This T cell receptor (beta chain) is drawn from a study of shared clonotypes between healthy human individuals. Some clones are missing from TCRdb's copy, which holds only in-frame ones; the method was immunoSEQ multiplex PCR. The sample holds some 240,000 clones, 50% to 80% seen once. The V and J ends lost 0 bases and 9 bases, in that order; junction bases with no gene match: 10. Germline V lookup: CDR1 KGHSH, CDR2 LQKENI. The CDR3 is made up of 16 amino acids. This chain uses TRBV18 with TRBJ1-5; TRBD1 matches at 8 bases. What was sequenced was memory CD4+ T cells sorted from blood. The sample's subset: CD45RA-negative fraction. This sequence originates from a man aged 30-40 years in good health. The CDR3 reads CASSPPETGDSGPQHF. The CDR3 coding sequence is TGTGCCAGCTCACCACCGGAGACAGGGGACTCAGGGCCCCAGCATTTT. The full variable domain, in which reference TRBV18 and TRBJ1-5 provide the parts outside the CDR3, is NAGVMQNPRHLVRRRGQEARLRCSPMKGHSHVYWYRQLPEEGLKFMVYLQKENIIDESGMPKERFSAEFPKEGPSILRIQQVVRGDSAAYFCASSPPETGDSGPQHFGDGTRLSIL.